The 2 T cell receptor beta chains below come from one sample, sequenced in a study of CD8 T cells in ankylosing spondylitis. One entry per CDR3 protein, called by TCRdb with MiXCR from the 5' RACE reads. The repertoire holds some 42,000 distinct CDR3 sequences, with less than 3.5% as singletons. The specimen sequenced was blood, either unsorted or a sorted T cell fraction (not recorded which). The receptor source for this set is a male donor with ankylosing spondylitis or in good health (not recorded which).

This clonotype was picked up many times. The gene calls are TRBV9 and TRBJ2-1; 11 bases fit TRBD1. V was clipped by 0 bases and J by 7 bases; unmatched bases: 12. Germline V gene sequence: CDR1 SGDLS, CDR2 YYNGEE. The CDR3 totals 18 residues. In nucleotides, the CDR3 is TGTGCCAGCAGCGTAGCTGGGTCCGGGACAGGGGGTTGGAATGAGCAGTTCTTC. As protein: CASSVAGSGTGGWNEQFF.

The chain employs TRBV9 and TRBJ2-5, with 12 nucleotides matching TRBD2. CDR3 size: 16 residues. The V and J ends lost 2 bases and 4 bases, in that order; junction bases with no gene match: 6. CDR1 and CDR2 from the germline V gene are SGDLS and YYNGEE. The CDR3 nucleotides read TGTGCCAGCAGCGTCTCTAGCGGGAGGGCGGGAGAGACCCAGTACTTC. It translates to CASSVSSGRAGETQYF.